This record concerns one T cell receptor (gamma chain) sequence. By how much of the sample it makes up, this clone is medium-sized (0.01 to 0.1%). It lacks a known antigen. Within one base of it there is no much larger clone, and no base qualities were kept. Thymic samples were depleted of alphabeta T cells, then CD3+ TCRVdelta1+ TCRVdelta2- thymocytes were FACS-sorted. Sorted Vdelta1+ thymocyte purity ranged from about 96% to 99.6%. The thymic specimens were obtained from fewer than ten paediatric patients, aged about 5 days to 15 months, who were having corrective cardiac surgery. Thymic tissue was dispersed and mononuclear cells isolated on a Histopaque-1077 density gradient. Staining used anti-TCRVdelta1 clone TS8.2, anti-TCRVdelta2 clone B6, anti-CD3 clone HIT3a and anti-TCRalphabeta clone IP26 antibodies. The CDR3 numbers 12 residues from cysteine through phenylalanine. Left in the record is the CDR3 DNA by itself, 36 bases read in frame from the first base. The germline V gene sets CDR1 to EGSTGY and CDR2 to YDSYTSSV. V trim: 3 bases; J trim: 3 bases; unmatched bases: 2.

These data come from a study of Vδ1+ human thymocytes (dated by TCRdb to the late 2010s). In the study overall: mRNA-level TRG and TRD CDR3 repertoires of highly purified Vdelta1+ thymocytes from young children were characterised as a data resource. The multiplex-based CDR3 amplicon strategy had previously been validated against 5'RACE-based CDR3 amplicon generation methods.

RNA extraction was carried out with the RNeasy mini kit, and reverse transcription was then done using Superscript III. Multiplex PCR was used to generate CDR3 amplicons, with pooled V-gene forward primers and a constant-region reverse primer carrying Illumina adaptor overhangs. After gel purification, amplicons were indexed with Nextera index primers over about 8 extra PCR cycles and were then purified with AMPure XP beads. Sequencing of the libraries was done on an Illumina MiSeq using paired-end 250 bp reads, dual indexing and a roughly 21% PhiX spike-in. Concerning the study's data processing: Read quality was checked with FastQC, and TRG read pairs were merged using ea-utils fastq-join. Sequences were annotated with IMGT/HighV-QUEST, keeping only productive sequences with unambiguous V-gene assignment; clonotypes were defined by identical CDR3 sequence. Downstream analysis used VDJtools 1.1.1, tcR 2.2.3, Treemap and vegan Shannon diversity in R 3.4.4. TCRdb called clones anew from the public reads via CATT; matching DNA rows were later pooled. V and J calls and clone size were set by TCRdb, not the authors. Recorded for this sample are roughly 11,000 gamma-chain clones; roughly two fifths of them occurred a single time. The ten top clones hold 2% of the sample.

The full study reports these points: Because unexpected Vdelta2 sequences could lead to misinterpretation of bulk repertoire data, the authors recommended using highly purified populations and validating at the single-cell level. Because no clustering by age or sex was observed, donors were not stratified by these variables in the analyses. Numerous TRG clonotypes were shared among donors (up to roughly 6.9x10^3), while TRD repertoires were essentially private (a maximum of roughly 120 shared). The thymic TRG and TRD repertoires appeared highly polyclonal, with Gaussian CDR3 length distributions, in contrast to the oligoclonal repertoires of peripheral blood. Even though sort purity was high, 20% to 25% of thymic TRD sequences were Vdelta2 (and few were Vdelta3), which was not the case for the peripheral blood Vdelta1+ controls.

The sequencing input was Vdelta1+ gamma-delta thymocytes from the thymus. Per the publication, the cell subset or site label means: FACS-sorted CD3+ TCRalphabeta- TCRVdelta1+ TCRVdelta2- thymocytes. The receptor's source is a boy less than two years old who had congenital heart surgery. The chain is encoded by TRGV4 joined to TRGJ1 or TRGJ2. The CDR3 region has the sequence CATWDIYYKKLF. The nucleotide sequence reads TGTGCCACCTGGGATATTTATTATAAGAAACTCTTT.